A selection of T cell receptor beta chains follows, all from one sample in a study of blood T cell repertoires in COVID-19. TCRdb's copy holds only in-frame clones and misses some; the assay was immunoSEQ multiplex PCR. Among nearly 35,000 clones listed, almost 80% were seen once. Sample: peripheral blood. All receptors come from an older woman with acute or convalescent COVID-19. Both conserved end residues are part of each CDR3. Fields, in order: D gene, J gene, V gene, clone size, CDR3 protein, CDR3 DNA. D genes are given only for firm matches. Clone size is shown for a subset of rows, as once, few, many or a class of expanded clone.

- TRBJ2-1 TRBV7-9 - CASSLGTPNEQFF TGTGCCAGCAGCTTAGGGACTCCCAATGAGCAGTTCTTC
TRBD1 TRBJ1-2 TRBV7-2 - CASSPGQGAFYGYTF TGTGCCAGCAGCCCCGGACAGGGGGCCTTCTATGGCTACACCTTC
- TRBJ1-1 TRBV30 - CAWSAHTKNTEAFF TGTGCCTGGAGTGCCCACACTAAGAACACTGAAGCTTTCTTT
- TRBJ2-1 TRBV7-9 - CASSLDPVKQFF TGTGCCAGCAGCTTAGATCCAGTCAAGCAGTTCTTC
TRBD1 TRBJ1-5 TRBV30 - CAWSVQGNQPQHF TGTGCCTGGAGTGTACAGGGGAACCAGCCCCAGCATTTT
- TRBJ1-5 TRBV19 - CATSLSGVRGNQPQHF TGTGCCACGAGCCTATCAGGGGTCCGGGGCAATCAGCCCCAGCATTTT
- TRBJ2-5 TRBV11-1 - CASSLSGAQYF TGTGCCAGCAGCTTATCGGGGGCCCAGTACTTC
- TRBJ2-7 TRBV10-3 once CAISGGGVYEQYF TGTGCCATCAGCGGAGGAGGAGTATACGAGCAGTACTTC
TRBD1 TRBJ1-6 TRBV6-1 - CASSERGQDYSPLHF TGTGCCAGCAGTGAAAGGGGGCAGGACTATTCACCCCTCCACTTT
TRBD1 TRBJ1-3 TRBV18 - CASSPPRTGAGNTIYF TGTGCCAGCTCACCACCCCGGACAGGGGCCGGAAACACCATATATTTT
TRBD2 TRBJ2-3 TRBV7-2 - CASRAGTSGGLDF TGTGCCAGCAGGGCCGGGACTAGCGGGGGCCTAGATTTT
TRBD1 TRBJ1-1 TRBV5-4 - CASSLVGQGNTEAFF TGTGCCAGCAGCTTGGTGGGACAGGGGAACACTGAAGCTTTCTTT
- TRBJ1-2 TRBV12-3/TRBV12-4 - CASSLDRNYGYTF TGTGCCAGCAGTTTGGACAGAAACTATGGCTACACCTTC
- TRBJ1-6 TRBV5-4 - CASSLQGTGSPLHF TGTGCCAGCAGCCTACAGGGTACAGGTTCACCCCTCCACTTT
TRBD1 TRBJ1-5 TRBV7-8 - CASSLKGWGQTNQPQHF TGTGCCAGCAGCTTAAAGGGTTGGGGACAGACCAATCAGCCCCAGCATTTT
TRBD2 TRBJ2-1 TRBV6-4 - CASTGTSGGQGEQFF TGTGCCAGCACCGGGACTAGCGGGGGTCAGGGTGAGCAGTTCTTC
- TRBJ2-5 TRBV18 once CASSPPTGKETQYF TGTGCCAGCTCACCACCGACAGGAAAAGAGACCCAGTACTTC
- TRBJ2-1 TRBV11-2 - CASSLDSTGRSFF TGTGCCAGCAGCTTAGACTCGACAGGTCGTTCGTTCTTC
- TRBJ1-1 TRBV21-1 few CASSTLGTGAGNTEAFF TGTGCCAGCAGCACACTTGGGACAGGGGCTGGGAACACTGAAGCTTTCTTT
TRBD2 TRBJ2-7 TRBV10-1 - CASSVGTSGGRYEQYF TGCGCCAGCAGCGTCGGGACTAGCGGGGGTCGGTACGAGCAGTACTTC